The 6 T cell receptor beta chains presented below share a single source sample, sequenced in a study of blood T cell repertoires in COVID-19. Data came from immunoSEQ multiplex PCR; TCRdb stores just in-frame clones and leaves some out. Of 250,000 or so clones in the sample, nearly 85% are singletons; the top ten hold over 4.5%. The specimen was peripheral blood. These receptor sequences come from a human donor in a cohort sampled during active COVID-19.

The chain combines TRBV5-1 with TRBJ2-3; 8 bases are shared with TRBD1. V lost 5 bases, J lost 4 bases, and 6 bases stayed unmatched. In germline, CDR1 is SGHRS, CDR2 YFSETQ. This CDR3 contains 14 residues. CDR3 region: CASRGQGSPDTQYF. DNA for the CDR3: TGCGCCAGCAGAGGACAGGGAAGCCCAGATACGCAGTATTTT.

The chain has TRBV5-4 and TRBJ2-7; 7 nucleotides line up with TRBD2. Per the germline V gene, CDR1 is SGHNT and CDR2 is YYREEE (reference sequence). The CDR3 runs to 16 residues. With 2 bases clipped from V and 3 bases from J, the junction kept 11 bases outside the gene matches. CDR3: CASSLKRTSEVYEQYF. DNA for the CDR3: TGTGCCAGCAGCTTAAAGAGAACTAGCGAGGTCTACGAGCAGTACTTC. Drawing the rest from reference TRBV5-4 and TRBJ2-7, the complete variable domain is ETGVTQSPTHLIKTRGQQVTLRCSSQSGHNTVSWYQQALGQGPQFIFQYYREEENGRGNFPPRFSGLQFPNYSSELNVNALELDDSALYLCASSLKRTSEVYEQYFGPGTRLTVT.

The V gene is TRBV2, the J gene TRBJ1-4; 7 nucleotides align to TRBD1. CDR3 length equals 15 residues. CDR1 and CDR2 from the germline V gene are SNHLY and FYNNEI. V gave up 4 bases and J gave up 7 bases; unmatched junction bases: 9. The CDR3 DNA is TGTGCCAGCAGTGGAGGGGGCGGATTAGGTGAAAAACTGTTTTTT. Its protein is CASSGGGGLGEKLFF.

This clone was counted many times. The chain recombines TRBV5-8 with TRBJ2-7, with D unresolved. The CDR3 length is 11 residues. CDR1 SGHTS and CDR2 YDEGEE come from the germline V gene. Trimming stripped 5 bases from V and 3 bases from J, with 6 bases between. CDR3 sequence: CASSFYYEQYF. CDR3 nucleotides: TGTGCCAGCAGTTTTTACTACGAGCAGTACTTC.

V usage is TRBV11-2 and J usage is TRBJ1-4; D is unclear. Germline-derived CDR1 and CDR2 are SGHAT and FQNNGV. V lost 5 bases, J lost 0 bases, and 10 bases lay in between. There are 15 residues in the CDR3. CDR3 nucleotides: TGTGCCAGCAGCCGGGCCGGGACAACTAATGAAAAACTGTTTTTT. Its protein is CASSRAGTTNEKLFF.

Notes on this clone: The same CDR3 can be traced to other DNA sequences in this sample. This chain links TRBV20-1 with TRBJ2-1, with D hard to call. The CDR3 has 11 residues. The V gene's germline CDR1 is DFQATT and CDR2 SNEGSKA (reference sequence). V dropped 3 bases and J dropped 4 bases, with 4 bases sitting between them. The CDR3 here is CSARSYNEQFF. As DNA, the CDR3 is TGCAGTGCTAGGTCGTACAATGAGCAGTTCTTC.